This T cell receptor beta chain was recovered during a study of blood T cell repertoires in COVID-19. On the study more broadly: Both acute and convalescent COVID-19 samples were obtained from the United States, Italy and Spain.

Original data processing: By means of reference gene primer amplification, nucleated cell counts were estimated. The protocol was immunoSEQ multiplex PCR, while the TCRdb copy is restricted to in-frame clones and leaves out a portion. V and J calls and clone size come straight from that table; D and trimming were deduced from the DNA. This sample has about 250,000 clones, with about 84% found just once. The CDR3 is made up of 13 amino acids. V lost 7 bases to trimming and J lost 4 bases; unmatched junction nucleotides: 3. Germline-derived CDR1 and CDR2 are SNHLY and FYNNEI. One Seattle source followed patients from active infection through their disease course.

What was sequenced was peripheral blood. The genes are TRBV2 and TRBJ1-5; 8 nucleotides line up with TRBD1. The sequence was obtained from a woman at least 80 years old with COVID-19, enrolled during active disease. CDR3 in DNA: TGTGCCAGCAACCGACAGGGGAATCAGCCCCAGCATTTT. Encoded protein: CASNRQGNQPQHF. The whole variable domain, filled in from reference TRBV2 and TRBJ1-5, reads EPEVTQTPSHQVTQMGQEVILRCVPISNHLYFYWYRQILGQKVEFLVSFYNNEISEKSEIFDDQFSVERPDGSNFTLKIRSTKLEDSAMYFCASNRQGNQPQHFGDGTRLSIL.